This passage covers 10 T cell receptor beta chains from one sample sequenced in a study of shared T cell receptors in the human thymus (dated by TCRdb to the early 2020s). The method was the immunoSEQ multiplex PCR assay. TCRdb took over this immuneACCESS table, retaining in-frame rearrangements with V and J assigned. Such tables are incomplete; in checked studies, under half of the missing clones stem from an unresolved V gene, and the remainder is unexplained. This sample holds about 730,000 clones; 75% to 90% were observed only once. Around 0.01% of the sample comes from the top ten. The same data also contributed to another study, on human thymus T cells.

The material sequenced was thymocytes. The receptor set was obtained from a girl under two years old with a congenital heart defect. Donor details come from another sample of the same person, matched by shared clones.

This sequence joins TRBV7-9 and TRBJ1-6, with D perhaps TRBD1 (6 bases). V dropped 1 base and J dropped 11 bases, with 18 bases sitting between them. Per germline, CDR1 SEHNR and CDR2 FQNEAQ (reference sequence). There are 16 residues in the CDR3. DNA of the CDR3: TGTGCCAGCAGCTTAGGTCGACAGGAAAAGGGTACACCCCTCCACTTT. Its translation is CASSLGRQEKGTPLHF.

The chain carries TRBV7-2 and TRBJ2-2; the match to TRBD2 covers 8 bases. With 2 bases clipped from V and 4 bases from J, the junction kept 6 bases outside the gene matches. In germline, CDR1 is SGHTA, CDR2 FQGNSA. The CDR3 contains 16 residues. Here the CDR3 reads CASSLFMAGGTGELFF. DNA of the CDR3: TGTGCCAGCAGCTTATTTATGGCGGGGGGCACCGGGGAGCTGTTTTTT.

The rearrangement links TRBV7-6 to TRBJ2-7, with a possible D match to TRBD1 (6 bases). The CDR3 sequence is 14 residues long. Germline CDR1 reads SGHVS; CDR2 reads FNYEAQ. Trimming removed 5 bases from V and 5 bases from J, with 16 bases in between. CDR3 coding DNA: TGTGCCAGCAGCCCACTCGGGGACACAGACGAGCAGTACTTC. This translates into CASSPLGDTDEQYF.

A few counts support this clone. The rearrangement joins TRBV27 to TRBJ1-5; tentative D call: TRBD1 (5 bases). The CDR3 totals 16 residues. Between the trimmed V and J ends, which lost 8 bases and 0 bases, there was a span of 17 bases. CDR1 MNHEY and CDR2 SMNVEV come from the germline V gene (reference sequence). CDR3 amino acids: CASLPPREDSNQPQHF. The CDR3 DNA is TGTGCCAGCCTACCCCCCAGGGAGGATAGCAATCAGCCCCAGCATTTT.

The chain is built from TRBV6-4 and TRBJ1-2; no clear D. V gave up 9 bases and J gave up 1 base, with 12 bases separating them. This CDR3 has 13 residues. The germline CDR1 and CDR2 sequences are MRHNA and SNTAGT. The CDR3 coding sequence is TGTGCCAGGCGGGTGGGGAATAACTATGGCTACACCTTC. This encodes CARRVGNNYGYTF.

This chain uses TRBV23-1 with TRBJ1-2; tentative D call: TRBD1 (5 bases). TRBV23-1 is annotated as an ORF whose role is uncertain. Trimming pared 7 bases from V and 4 bases from J, leaving 22 bases between. This CDR3 has 16 amino acids. CDR3 protein: CASTMTHPRGCYGYTF. The CDR3 nucleotides read TGCGCCAGCACTATGACTCACCCTCGGGGGTGCTATGGCTACACCTTC.

The J gene is TRBJ1-2, the V gene TRBV28; 8 bases fit TRBD1. Losses at the gene ends were 6 bases for V and 0 bases for J; bases not matched to a gene: 12. Germline loops: CDR1 MDHEN, CDR2 SYDVKM. CDR3 length equals 17 residues. CDR3 protein: CASSTGTGRRANYGYTF. The CDR3 bases are TGTGCCAGCAGCACCGGGACAGGACGAAGAGCTAACTATGGCTACACCTTC.

The V call is TRBV28, the J call TRBJ2-3; tentatively, D is TRBD2 (7 bases). CDR3 size: 18 residues. Germline CDR1 reads MDHEN; CDR2 reads SYDVKM. With 7 bases removed from V and 0 bases from J, the gap between germline ends came to 23 bases. DNA for the CDR3: TGTGCCAGCAACGGGCGGGGGCCGAAATTCGATAGCACAGATACGCAGTATTTT. Its translation is CASNGRGPKFDSTDTQYF.

The chain recombines TRBV27 with TRBJ1-6; D gene unclear. The V and J ends lost 3 bases and 6 bases respectively, with 3 bases between them. The germline V gene has CDR1 MNHEY and CDR2 SMNVEV (reference sequence). This CDR3 is built from 12 residues. CDR3 sequence: CASSFGNSPLHF. CDR3 DNA: TGTGCCAGCAGTTTCGGTAATTCACCCCTCCACTTT.

The chain recombines TRBV10-3 with TRBJ1-4, with 9 bases that match TRBD1. The CDR3 runs 18 residues. Germline values: CDR1 ENHRY, CDR2 SYGVKD. J was trimmed by 3 bases and V by 2 bases; bases with no gene match: 10. CDR3 bases: TGTGCCATCAGTGAGGGATACAGGGGGCAGAAGGCTAATGAAAAACTGTTTTTT. Translation: CAISEGYRGQKANEKLFF.